These 14 T cell receptor beta chains were sequenced from one sample in a study of blood T cell repertoires in COVID-19. Data came from immunoSEQ multiplex PCR; TCRdb stores just in-frame clones and leaves some out. The repertoire holds around 150,000 clones, more than 75% seen once, with roughly 4.5% in the top ten. Specimen: peripheral blood. The receptors shown here come from a man aged 55 to 69 with acute or convalescent COVID-19.

CDR3 protein: CASSSGTSGHNEQFF. In nucleotides, the CDR3 is TGTGCCAGCAGCTCCGGGACTAGCGGGCACAATGAGCAGTTCTTC. V usage is TRBV6-5 and J usage is TRBJ2-1, with 12 bases fitting TRBD2. This CDR3 comprises 15 residues. The germline V gene encodes CDR1 MNHEY and CDR2 SVGAGI. The junction had 5 bases not matched to a gene; V was cut back by 6 bases and J by 5 bases.

This chain joins TRBV9 and TRBJ2-2; TRBD2 aligns across 7 bases. After removal of 4 bases from V and 5 bases from J, the junction contained 2 bases not matched to a gene. The germline V gene has CDR1 SGDLS and CDR2 YYNGEE. The CDR3 covers 13 residues. The CDR3 reads CASSLSGTGELFF. In nucleotides, the CDR3 is TGTGCCAGCAGCCTTAGCGGGACCGGGGAGCTGTTTTTT. The entire variable domain, with the rest obtained from reference TRBV9 and TRBJ2-2, is as follows: DSGVTQTPKHLITATGQRVTLRCSPRSGDLSVYWYQQSLDQGLQFLIQYYNGEERAKGNILERFSAQQFPDLHSELNLSSLELGDSALYFCASSLSGTGELFFGEGSRLTVL.

This chain joins TRBV3-1 (or the pseudogene TRBV3-2) and TRBJ2-5; 7 positions match TRBD2. In germline, CDR1 is LGHDT, CDR2 YNNKEL (reference sequence). The junction had 10 bases not matched to a gene; V was cut back by 0 bases and J by 6 bases. The CDR3 has 16 amino acids. The CDR3 sequence: CASSQDYGGGVQTQYF. The CDR3 DNA is TGTGCCAGCAGCCAAGATTACGGGGGAGGGGTTCAGACCCAGTACTTC.

This clone was seen just once. The rearrangement uses TRBV10-3 and TRBJ1-2; D may be TRBD1 (6 bases). With 4 bases removed from V and 5 bases from J, the gap between germline ends came to 14 bases. This CDR3 is 14 amino acids long. Per germline, CDR1 ENHRY and CDR2 SYGVKD. DNA of the CDR3: TGTGCCATCAGTGGGTACAGGGAGGGATATGGCTACACCTTC. Protein product: CAISGYREGYGYTF.

The gene calls are TRBV5-1 and TRBJ2-5; 12 positions match TRBD1. Germline V gene data show CDR1 as SGHRS and CDR2 as YFSETQ. This CDR3 spans 15 amino acids. The V and J ends lost 5 bases and 2 bases, in that order; junction bases with no gene match: 4. As DNA, the CDR3 is TGCGCCAGCAGGACGGGACAGGGGGCTCAAGAGACCCAGTACTTC. It encodes CASRTGQGAQETQYF.

This chain links TRBV6-5 with TRBJ2-7, with 7 bases fitting TRBD1. The V gene's germline CDR1 is MNHEY and CDR2 SVGAGI. V shed 6 bases and J 7 bases; nucleotides not matched to a gene: 12. The CDR3 runs to 14 residues. As DNA, the CDR3 is TGTGCCAGCAGCAAGGAAACAGGGGTGGGAGAGCAGTACTTC. Translation: CASSKETGVGEQYF.

V gene TRBV5-1 combines with J gene TRBJ2-3; D not resolved. CDR1 and CDR2 from the germline V gene are SGHRS and YFSETQ. V lost 5 bases, J lost 3 bases, and 16 bases lay in between. This CDR3 is built from 15 residues. For the CDR3, the DNA is TGCGCCAGCAGGAGTGGTGCCCCCGTAACAGATACGCAGTATTTT. It encodes CASRSGAPVTDTQYF. Drawing the rest from reference TRBV5-1 and TRBJ2-3, the complete variable domain is KAGVTQTPRYLIKTRGQQVTLSCSPISGHRSVSWYQQTPGQGLQFLFEYFSETQRNKGNFPGRFSGRQFSNSRSEMNVSTLELGDSALYLCASRSGAPVTDTQYFGPGTRLTVL.

V gene TRBV5-8 combines with J gene TRBJ2-1; 10 bases line up with TRBD2. After removal of 10 bases from V and 4 bases from J, the junction contained 5 bases not matched to a gene. Germline assignment: CDR1 SGHTS and CDR2 YDEGEE. The CDR3 contains 13 residues. The CDR3 sequence: CAGGLANYNEQFF. The CDR3, as DNA: TGTGCCGGGGGACTAGCGAATTACAATGAGCAGTTCTTC.

The gene calls are TRBV4-2 and TRBJ2-1; TRBD2 aligns across 13 bases. Germline V gene lookup returns CDR1 LGHNA and CDR2 YNFKEQ. The V segment lost 4 bases and the J segment 10 bases; nucleotides outside the gene matches: 7. The CDR3 length is 15 residues. CDR3: CASSLGLAGAEEQFF. CDR3 coding DNA: TGTGCCAGCAGCCTTGGACTAGCGGGAGCGGAAGAGCAGTTCTTC.

The chain combines TRBV5-5 with TRBJ2-1, with 7 bases fitting TRBD2. V lost 0 bases, J lost 9 bases, and 12 bases stayed unmatched. The CDR3 totals 16 residues. CDR1 is SGHKS and CDR2 is YYEKEE in the germline V gene (reference sequence). The CDR3, as DNA: TGTGCCAGCAGCTTGGCCCCCTGGGGGGAGGGGAGTGAGCAGTTCTTC. Translated: CASSLAPWGEGSEQFF.

The chain combines TRBV6-5 with TRBJ1-1, with TRBD1 matching over 8 bases. The CDR3 spans 14 residues. Trimming cost V 3 bases and J 11 bases; bases outside gene matches: 11. CDR1 and CDR2 (germline): MNHEY, SVGAGI. The CDR3 region is CASSYTTGAYKAFF. The CDR3 DNA reads as TGTGCCAGCAGTTATACGACAGGGGCTTACAAGGCTTTCTTT.

This clone has only one observation. The CDR3 sequence: CASSLGGSNEKLFF. CDR3 DNA: TGTGCCAGCAGTTTAGGAGGCAGTAATGAAAAACTGTTTTTT. The chain uses TRBV28 and TRBJ1-4; D not certain. Trimming took 2 bases from V and 4 from J, leaving 8 bases between them. CDR3 length: 14 residues. Germline CDR1 reads MDHEN; CDR2 reads SYDVKM.

In this sample, this clone turned up a few times. This chain connects TRBV3-1 (or the pseudogene TRBV3-2) to TRBJ2-7; 11 nucleotides line up with TRBD1. The CDR3 is 16 amino acids. Germline CDR1 LGHDT, CDR2 YNNKEL (reference sequence). V lost 4 bases, J lost 1 base, and 6 bases stayed unmatched. CDR3 nucleotides: TGTGCCAGCAGCCCGAGGACAGGGGGCCTTTCCTACGAGCAGTACTTC. The encoded protein is CASSPRTGGLSYEQYF.

This clone was detected only a few times. The chain uses TRBV25-1 and TRBJ2-1; D is unresolved. Germline values: CDR1 MGHDK, CDR2 SYGVNS. Trimming stripped 8 bases from V and 0 bases from J, with 8 bases between. This CDR3 comprises 13 residues. The CDR3 DNA is TGTGCCAGCTCTCCGAGCTCCTACAATGAGCAGTTCTTC. It encodes CASSPSSYNEQFF.